The 14 T cell receptor beta chains presented below share a single source sample, sequenced in a study of blood T cell repertoires in COVID-19. TCRdb's copy holds only in-frame clones and misses some; the assay was immunoSEQ multiplex PCR. The data show roughly 93,000 clones, more than 65% seen once. Sequencing was performed on peripheral blood. Receptor source: a woman of 80 years or more with acute or convalescent COVID-19.

The J gene is TRBJ1-1, the V gene TRBV5-1; D might be TRBD1 (5 bases). This CDR3 has 14 residues. V gave up 0 bases and J gave up 11 bases, with 17 bases separating them. Germline assignment: CDR1 SGHRS and CDR2 YFSETQ. CDR3 residues: CASSLAGHRVGAFF. CDR3 nucleotides: TGCGCCAGCAGCTTGGCTGGACACCGAGTTGGGGCTTTCTTT.

V usage is TRBV4-1 and J usage is TRBJ2-5; D perhaps matches TRBD2 (7 bases). Germline CDR1 is MGHRA and CDR2 is YSYEKL. Trimming took off 1 base at V and 4 bases at J, with 19 bases between the two ends. There are 17 residues in the CDR3. The CDR3 nucleotides are TGCGCCAGCAGCCAAGGGGCAAGGTGGGGGGGCGGAGAGACCCAGTACTTC. Protein sequence: CASSQGARWGGGETQYF.

The rearrangement links TRBV7-3 to TRBJ2-2, with TRBD2 matching 9 bases. With 2 bases clipped from V and 3 bases from J, the junction kept 4 bases outside the gene matches. Germline assignment: CDR1 SGHTA and CDR2 FQGTGA. This CDR3 region has 16 residues. Here the CDR3 DNA reads TGTGCCAGCAGCTTATCGGCGGGGGGGCACACCGGGGAGCTGTTTTTT. It is translated as CASSLSAGGHTGELFF.

A remark on this clone: One end of the junction is discordant with germline, which a read error may explain. The chain has TRBV6-5 and TRBJ2-3; 7 positions match TRBD1. This CDR3 spans 14 amino acids. Per germline, CDR1 MNHEY and CDR2 SVGAGI. The CDR3 sequence: CASKGTADTDTQYF. CDR3 nucleotides: TGTGCAAGCAAGGGGACAGCCGACACAGATACGCAGTATTTT.

The gene calls are TRBV6-5 and TRBJ1-4; unclear D gene. CDR1 and CDR2 (germline): MNHEY, SVGAGI. Between the trimmed V and J ends, which lost 6 bases and 4 bases, there was a span of 12 bases. The CDR3 extends over 14 amino acids. For the CDR3, the DNA is TGTGCCAGCAGAAAAAACAGAGTTAATGAAAAACTGTTTTTT. Translating gives CASRKNRVNEKLFF.

This rearrangement joins TRBV3-1 (or the pseudogene TRBV3-2) to TRBJ2-5; D may be TRBD2 (5 bases). The germline V gene encodes CDR1 LGHDT and CDR2 YNNKEL (reference sequence). The CDR3 is made up of 15 amino acids. The V and J ends lost 0 bases and 7 bases respectively, with 15 bases between them. CDR3 protein: CASSQDPGRPGTQYF. CDR3 nucleotides: TGTGCCAGCAGCCAAGATCCGGGGAGACCGGGGACCCAGTACTTC.

The chain employs TRBV19 and TRBJ1-4, with D hard to call. The V gene lost 5 bases and the J gene lost 5 bases, with 18 bases spanning the gap. Germline assignment: CDR1 LNHDA and CDR2 SQIVND (reference sequence). This CDR3 region has 16 residues. CDR3 DNA: TGTGCCAGTAGTCAGGAGGGATCCCCAGGAAATGAAAAACTGTTTTTT. Translated, it gives CASSQEGSPGNEKLFF.

There are a few counts of this clone. The V gene is TRBV6-5, the J gene TRBJ1-1; D gene uncertain. The CDR3 loop spans 13 amino acids. The germline gives CDR1 MNHEY, CDR2 SVGAGI. Trimming removed 6 bases at V and 0 bases at J, with 8 bases between. The CDR3 loop is CASRRGLNTEAFF. CDR3 DNA sequence: TGTGCCAGCAGGCGCGGCTTGAACACTGAAGCTTTCTTT.

For the CDR3, the DNA is TGTGCCAGCAATCGGGGGGACTTTGGCGCTGAAGCTTTCTTT. Amino acids: CASNRGDFGAEAFF. The chain links TRBV7-9 to TRBJ1-1, with D possibly matching TRBD1 (5 bases). Germline CDR1 SEHNR, CDR2 FQNEAQ (reference sequence). V was clipped by 7 bases and J by 6 bases, with 18 bases between them. This CDR3 is 14 amino acids long.

The rearrangement uses TRBV6-2 or TRBV6-3 and TRBJ1-5, with TRBD1 matching over 8 bases. The CDR3 is 14 residues long. Losses at the gene ends were 5 bases for V and 7 bases for J; bases not matched to a gene: 7. Per the germline V gene, CDR1 is MNHEY and CDR2 is SVGEGT. The DNA for the CDR3 is TGTGCCAGCAGTAAGTTGACAGGGGAACAGCCCCAGCATTTT. This sequence encodes CASSKLTGEQPQHF.

This clone was found once. The chain is built from TRBV7-2 and TRBJ1-5, with D uncertain. The germline V and J ends were trimmed by 1 base and 1 base, with 11 bases remaining between them. The length of the CDR3 is 16 residues. Germline CDR1 SGHTA, CDR2 FQGNSA. CDR3 sequence: CASSLGFGGSNQPQHF. CDR3 sequence (DNA): TGTGCCAGCAGCTTAGGGTTCGGAGGGAGCAATCAGCCCCAGCATTTT.

V is TRBV28 and J is TRBJ1-2; 9 bases map to TRBD1. CDR3 size: 17 residues. V was pared by 1 base and J by 0 bases, with 6 bases of the junction left unmatched. The germline CDR1 and CDR2 sequences are MDHEN and SYDVKM. CDR3 sequence (DNA): TGTGCCAGCAGTTTATCCGGGACAGGGAGAGCTAACTATGGCTACACCTTC. Its protein is CASSLSGTGRANYGYTF.

This clone has a single count. This chain uses TRBV6-2 or TRBV6-3 with TRBJ2-7; D uncertain. Trimming cost V 5 bases and J 4 bases, with 21 bases left between them. CDR1 is MNHEY and CDR2 is SVGEGT in the germline V gene. The CDR3 has 16 amino acids. CDR3 protein: CASSIPGRHRSYEQYV. In DNA, the CDR3 is TGTGCCAGCAGTATCCCTGGGCGACACCGGTCTTACGAGCAGTACGTC.

This clone was picked up a small number of times. The CDR3 sequence is CASSLSSPRAGRGSRASPLHF. CDR3 DNA: TGTGCCAGCAGTTTATCCTCGCCCCGTGCGGGCAGGGGTAGTAGGGCTTCACCCCTCCACTTT. J is TRBJ1-6 and V is TRBV28, with D possibly matching TRBD1 (6 bases). Germline assignment: CDR1 MDHEN and CDR2 SYDVKM. The CDR3 sequence is 21 residues long. V dropped 1 base and J dropped 9 bases, with 31 bases sitting between them.